This TCR beta chain was identified in a study of T cell repertoires in cytomegalovirus infection. Study-wide background: Indicated by public TCR beta signatures were CMV infection and matching HLA type.

TCRdb reprocessed the reads via MiXCR and lists one record per CDR3 protein. The table shows a few hundred thousand distinct CDR3 sequences, with 26% occurring only once. V lost 4 bases, J lost 9 bases, and 3 bases stayed unmatched. Germline loops: CDR1 MNHEY, CDR2 SVGEGT. The CDR3 is made up of 15 amino acids. Notes on the study in general: CMV carriers having the relevant HLA were flagged by cumulative public TCR beta family frequency. There were HLA-C-restricted CMV-specific TCR beta clonotypes dominating the ex vivo response.

Concerning this clonotype: Its antigen is as yet unknown.

The sample comprised PBMCs. This clonotype was obtained from a human donor in good health (CMV status not recorded). Some clones in this sample may be carry-over from other donors' samples. V gene TRBV6-2 or TRBV6-3 combines with J gene TRBJ2-1; TRBD2 matches at 16 bases. The CDR3 DNA follows: TGTGCCAGCAGTTCGGGACTAGCGGGAGGGTCTGAGCAGTTCTTC. It yields the protein CASSSGLAGGSEQFF.